This T cell receptor beta chain was sequenced during a study of cytomegalovirus exposure and HLA in healthy donors (dated by TCRdb to about 2017). In terms of the full investigation: An earlier analysis of roughly 610 of the donors reported around 280 Gb of sequence data and 117 million unique TCR beta sequences obtained from around 190 million T cells. The study combined high-throughput TCR immunosequencing, statistical association of individual TCRs with disease status, and machine learning to predict cytomegalovirus infection status. The number of typed donors differed by locus: about 629-640 for A, B, C, DRB1 and DQB1; some 540 for DQA1; around 580 for DPA1; and some 430 for DPB1. The T cell repertoires of some 700 subjects were profiled by immunosequencing and related to cytomegalovirus serostatus. Genome-wide SNP genotypes for about 55% of the 666 donors were used in a later genetic analysis, which treated that subset as a discovery cohort. Roughly five DR-DQ haplotypes were handled as single units for association and clustering, since linkage in the cohort was strong. The study aimed to test whether signatures of past pathogen exposure could be identified by cataloging public T cell receptors. In the later analysis, no new phenotypic data were used to find candidate immune exposures; instead, reliance was placed on TCR beta sequences and their occurrence across donors. To decide whether each TCR beta V gene segment behaved as functional or pseudogenic, an earlier analysis of approximately 590 of the donors relied on high-throughput TCR beta sequencing. To study patterns of TCR occurrence, a later analysis re-analyzed previously published TCR beta repertoires from 550 to 800 donors and added high-resolution HLA genotyping. All discovery cohort repertoires had been generated using a single sequencing platform. An early release that covered around 590 HLA-typed donors contained 300 to 350 gigabases of sequencing data and approximately 85 million unique TCR sequences. Donor age, sex, ethnicity and CMV serostatus were compiled together with the repertoire data. On average, about 200,000 unique TCR beta nucleotide sequences were sequenced per donor among several hundred genotyped donors of the cohort, with 15% to 20% of those sequences being non-productive. Among the roughly 400 genotyped donors, around 79% belonged to the genetic ancestry cluster associated with self-reported Caucasian donors. HLA typing included class I and class II loci at four-digit resolution. Besides the first cohort of approximately 670 subjects, a separate validation cohort made up of 120 different subjects was used.

In the germline V gene, CDR1 corresponds to MDHEN and CDR2 to SYDVKM. The CDR3 has 14 amino acids, counting the end cysteine and phenylalanine. The retained sequence is limited to the CDR3, 42 bases, with the frame set at the first base. Trimmed from V: 3 bases; trimmed from J: 2 bases; junction bases lacking a gene match: 2. Library construction relied on the immunoSEQ multiplex PCR assay. For the multiplex PCR, a mixture combining 60 forward primers for TCR Vbeta segments and 13 reverse primers for TCR Jbeta segments was used. The CDR3 region of rearranged TCR beta genes was amplified from genomic DNA by a multiplex PCR assay. On the Illumina HiSeq System, the amplified TCR beta libraries were sequenced as 87-base-pair reads. From the authors' description of their analysis: A later analysis tallied about 77 million unique TCR beta chains across the roughly 610 repertoires, and about 12 million of those chains were shared by two or more donors. Raw reads were error-corrected and collapsed into unique sequences by a nearest-neighbor algorithm in which closely related sequences were merged to remove PCR and sequencing errors. Alignment of CDR3 sequences to IMGT reference sequences was used to assign V, D and J gene segments. For a sequence to be retained, at least a six-nucleotide match to both a V gene segment and a J gene segment was required. A rearrangement was called productive if the CDR3 had no stop codons and remained in frame with V and J, and every other rearrangement was called non-productive. Following IMGT convention, CDR3 was defined as the stretch from the second conserved V-encoded cysteine to the conserved J-encoded phenylalanine. Sequences without an unambiguous match to a single V gene segment were excluded from the earlier analysis of a few hundred of the donors. An earlier analysis of 500 to 700 of the donors classified V segments as functional when productive rearrangements were above 56.7% and as segregating when the standard deviation between donors was above 5%. A statistical classification framework was built for diagnosing cytomegalovirus status from the catalog of TCR beta chain sequences. V and J gene assignment, in a later analysis, came from comparing TCR nucleotide sequences with IMGT/GENE-DB human TR gene sequences. The TCRdist pipeline was used in a later analysis to assign CDR3 sequences and most-parsimonious VDJ recombination scenarios. In a later analysis, each TCR beta chain was defined by its CDR3 amino acid sequence together with its V-gene family, and reads without a unique V-gene family were excluded. To address suspected cross-contamination and a sequencing artifact, a later analysis removed approximately 590 highly shared, low-generation-probability nucleotide sequences. In a later analysis, a clonal expansion index was calculated for each public chain from normalized within-repertoire ranks of inferred template counts. Generation probabilities in a later analysis came from a VDJ recombination model fitted to out-of-frame rearrangements, and those results were checked against IGoR. In a later analysis, hypergeometric tests were used to score TCR-TCR, TCR-HLA and TCR-CMV co-occurrence, with a repertoire-size bias correction applied to TCR pairs. In a later analysis, false discovery rates were estimated by permuting HLA or CMV assignments 20 times. A later analysis grouped co-occurring TCRs with DBSCAN, adding TCRdist sequence similarity when clustering within HLA-allele-positive subsets. For co-occurrence clustering, repertoires with fewer than 30,000 or more than 120,000 public chains were excluded, along with roughly 5 repertoires with anomalous nucleotide sharing. As stored in TCRdb, this immuneACCESS dataset retains in-frame rearrangements with V and J assigned. A fraction of the clones does not appear; measured against another copy, unresolved V genes explain less than half of the discrepancy, and the remainder lacks a known reason. V, J and clone size reflect that table, while D and trimming were determined from the DNA. This sample is represented by approximately 140,000 clones; over 65% of them were singletons. In total, the top ten clones hold 13% of the sample.

The cohort consisted of 600 to 750 healthy bone marrow donors. All cohort members were sampled while nominally healthy, although unrecorded immune exposures were likely present. The donor tested CMV seropositive and was one of the 289 seropositive cohort members. A peripheral blood sample was collected from each donor, and TCR beta sequencing was performed on peripheral blood mononuclear cells. Genomic DNA was extracted from the blood cell samples with the Qiagen DNeasy Blood Extraction Kit. On this clone itself: It has no known antigen specificity. Base qualities are missing; no much larger clone stands one base away.

Summary of the overall study and its limitations: The authors suggested that the approach could potentially be extended to other disease states and immunological phenotypes. Several of the top co-occurrence clusters appeared to be linked to parvovirus B19, influenza, CMV and Epstein-Barr virus, according to a later analysis. Correlated functional status among segregating V segments might be attributable to linkage disequilibrium, but an unknown experimental factor could not be ruled out. The classifier was reported to diagnose cytomegalovirus status with high specificity and sensitivity in both the original and validation cohorts. According to a later analysis, most CMV-associated TCR beta chains appeared to be HLA-restricted, and the HLA associations seemed to be driven largely by CMV exposure. A later analysis found that TCR association rates varied across HLA loci, with DRB1 alleles showing the most associated TCRs and HLA-C alleles the fewest. In a later genetic analysis, a missense DCLRE1C variant was associated with V-gene and J-gene trimming of TCR beta chains, and the association was replicated in an independent cohort. The presence/absence analyses assumed that sequencing depth was roughly uniform across donors, and that assumption may not be true. This cohort had only TCR beta chains sequenced, and the lack of alpha or paired-chain data limited which features could be detected. Because counts were too low, 15 to 20 rarely observed V segments, including chromosome 9 orphons, were left out of the earlier analysis of about 620 of the donors. When HLA alleles, especially DR and DQ, strongly co-occurred, TCR associations were difficult to assign to individual alleles. Because HLA typing was missing for some donors at each locus, association tests included only the typed subset. For the cohort, immune exposure information was limited to CMV serostatus. A total of around 150 TCR beta chains were listed by the study as associated with cytomegalovirus. Because the 87-base-pair reads could not distinguish some IMGT-functional V segments, including TRBV6-2 and TRBV6-3, those segments were excluded. A cluster of highly shared sequence variants was judged likely to be a technical artifact of the sequencing pipeline. In a later analysis, 16,951 TCR beta sequences were associated with specific HLA alleles at a false discovery rate of 0.05. In an earlier analysis of some 500 of the donors, most TCR beta V segments appeared in productive rearrangements about 87% or about 30% of the time, broadly matching IMGT annotations. A later analysis found that HLA-associated TCR beta chains were more clonally expanded and had lower generation probabilities than equally common non-associated chains. Most TCR sequences were seen in very few donors, while some public TCRs were found in many individuals. According to a later genetic analysis, donors in an Asian-associated ancestry cluster had fewer N-insertions in productive TCRs than the roughly 670-donor mean. A further reported finding was that TCR beta sequences accurately predicted the HLA-A and HLA-B alleles for most subjects in the first cohort. In vitro tests confirmed that a few of the cytomegalovirus-associated TCR beta chains recognize cytomegalovirus antigens.

The rearrangement combines TRBV28 with TRBJ2-7; 9 bases in between match TRBD2. The receptor was isolated from a man aged 35 to 55 in good health and CMV-seropositive. The sequenced sample was PBMCs. For the CDR3, the sequence is CASSFGGRAYEQYF. The DNA reads as follows: TGTGCCAGCAGTTTCGGCGGGAGGGCCTACGAGCAGTACTTC.